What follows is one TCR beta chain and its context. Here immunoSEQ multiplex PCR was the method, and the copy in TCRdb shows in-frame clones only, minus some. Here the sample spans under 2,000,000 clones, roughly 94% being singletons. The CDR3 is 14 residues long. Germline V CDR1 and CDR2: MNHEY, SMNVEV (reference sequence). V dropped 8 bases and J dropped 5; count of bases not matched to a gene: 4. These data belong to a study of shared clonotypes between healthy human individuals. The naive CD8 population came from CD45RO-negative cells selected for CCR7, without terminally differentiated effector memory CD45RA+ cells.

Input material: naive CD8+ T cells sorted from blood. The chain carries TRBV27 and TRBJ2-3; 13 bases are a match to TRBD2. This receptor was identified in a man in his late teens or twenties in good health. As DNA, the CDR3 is TGTGCCAGCGGAGGACTAGCGGGAGAAGATACGCAGTATTTT. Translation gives CASGGLAGEDTQYF.